The following is a TCR beta chain sequence with its context. V lost 2 bases and J lost 11, with 7 bases in between. The length of the CDR3 is 12 residues. This entry is derived from a study of blood T cell repertoires in COVID-19. The authors' processing: Quantification of nucleated cells was approximated via reference gene primer amplification. Assay: immunoSEQ multiplex PCR; the TCRdb copy retains only in-frame clones and omits some. The D gene and trimming were derived from the DNA, and the V and J assignments and clone size from that table. This table holds a few hundred thousand clones, about 88% found once.

The TCR was taken from a man aged 18-30 years with active or convalescent COVID-19. The V gene is TRBV12-3 or TRBV12-4, the J gene TRBJ1-6; no definite D call. The specimen was peripheral blood. CDR3 amino acids: CASSLPSAPLHF. CDR3 DNA: TGTGCCAGCAGTTTACCTTCGGCACCCCTCCACTTT.